The present entry profiles one TCR beta chain with its context. Its specificity is not known. These data come from a study of Ad26.COV2.S vaccination and SARS-CoV-2 variants. Study results and limitations: Marked by substantial breadth, spike-specific CD8+ and CD4+ T cell responses were reportedly seen after vaccination. Vaccinees showed greater spike-specific TCR breadth than placebo recipients. Whether participants received vaccine or placebo, their non-spike TCR breadth was similar. Quantification of TCR breadth and depth may have yielded underestimates of total T cell responses.

The ends were cut back, 5 bases at V and 2 bases at J, with 15 bases in the middle. Germline V gene sequence: CDR1 LNHDA, CDR2 SQIVND (reference sequence). The CDR3 is 15 amino acids. Assay used: immunoSEQ multiplex PCR; TCRdb lists only in-frame clones, some missing. The repertoire consists of around 450,000 clones, with 80% to 90% occurring once and the leading ten covering around 2.5%. Treatment defined: 15 to 20 received Ad26.COV2.S at low or high dose, single or two shots; 5 received placebo; per-sample allocation not given. Sampling took place 63 days after the first vaccine or placebo injection.

The specimen was peripheral blood, collected in a trial of Ad26.COV2.S vaccine versus placebo. This clonotype was obtained from a person between 18 and 59 years old who received the Ad26.COV2.S COVID-19 vaccine or a placebo. The chain has TRBV19 and TRBJ1-2; weak D call: TRBD1 (6 bases). CDR3 sequence: CASSPRAGANYGYTF. The CDR3 DNA sequence: TGTGCCAGTAGTCCAAGGGCGGGGGCGAACTATGGCTACACCTTC.